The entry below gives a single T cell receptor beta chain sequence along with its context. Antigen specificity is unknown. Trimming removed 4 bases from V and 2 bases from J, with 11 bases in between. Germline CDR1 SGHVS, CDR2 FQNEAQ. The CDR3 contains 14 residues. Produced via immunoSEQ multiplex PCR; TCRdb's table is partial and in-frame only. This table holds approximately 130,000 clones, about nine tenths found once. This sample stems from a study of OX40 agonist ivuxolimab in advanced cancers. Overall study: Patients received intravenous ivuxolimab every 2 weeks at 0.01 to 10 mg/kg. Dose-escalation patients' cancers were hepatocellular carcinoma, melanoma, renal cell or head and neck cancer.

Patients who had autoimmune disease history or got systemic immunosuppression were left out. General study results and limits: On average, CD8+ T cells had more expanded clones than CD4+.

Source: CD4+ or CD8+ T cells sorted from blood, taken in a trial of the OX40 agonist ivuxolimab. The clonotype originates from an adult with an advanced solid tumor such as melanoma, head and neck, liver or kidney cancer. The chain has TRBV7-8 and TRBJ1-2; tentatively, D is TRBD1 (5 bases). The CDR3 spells CASSYDSDNYGYTF. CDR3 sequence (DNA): TGTGCCAGCAGCTACGACAGCGACAACTATGGCTACACCTTC.